What follows describes a single T cell receptor beta chain. This sample was taken from a study of shared clonotypes between healthy human individuals. Study at large: Per donor, CD8 memory used one plate, CD8 naive used two, CD4 memory used three and CD4 naive used three.

Germline V gives CDR1 LNHNV, CDR2 YYDKDF (reference sequence). V lost 4 bases to trimming and J lost 0 bases, with 7 bases between them. The CDR3 runs 15 residues. Repertoires were generated with immunoSEQ multiplex PCR, while TCRdb's copy carries only in-frame clones and drops some. This sample has some 2,400,000 clones; roughly 95% occur once, and the top ten carry around 0.13%. The sequence was obtained from a man between 18 and 35 years old in good health. Sequencing input: naive CD4+ T cells sorted from blood. Subset indicated: CD45RA+ positively selected. The chain combines TRBV15 with TRBJ2-6, with D possibly TRBD2 on 5 matching bases. The CDR3 sequence: CATSTAGSGANVLTF. The CDR3, as DNA: TGTGCCACCAGCACGGCGGGCTCTGGGGCCAACGTCCTGACTTTC.